The clone carrying this T cell receptor (beta chain) was found a few times. Antigen specificity is unknown. Looked up from germline, CDR1 is MNHEY and CDR2 is SMNVEV (reference sequence). With 5 bases removed from V and 0 bases from J, the gap between germline ends came to 14 bases. The CDR3 is 15 amino acids. Individual cDNA molecules were tagged with unique molecular identifiers. From the 5' RACE reads, TCRdb called clonotypes with MiXCR, one entry per CDR3 protein. This table holds some 77,000 distinct CDR3 sequences, around 5% found once. This entry belongs to a study of early T cells in non-severe SARS-CoV-2 infection. At the level of the study: The study sequenced bulk RNA from unsorted whole blood, with chains unpaired.

Study-level results: Clonotype matching in VDJdb favored anti-spike CD8 responses and did not capture private and CD4 specificities.

This specimen consisted of whole blood, obtained at baseline. The chain links TRBV27 to TRBJ2-7; D unresolved. The clonotype originates from an adult who was a healthcare worker with PCR-confirmed SARS-CoV-2 infection or an uninfected control (not recorded which). This CDR3 is CASSPSVRSSYEQYF. For the CDR3, the DNA is TGTGCCAGCAGTCCTTCGGTGAGGAGCTCCTACGAGCAGTACTTC.